Listed below are T cell receptor beta chains from one sample, sequenced in a study of T-cell memory formation after mild COVID-19. TCRdb reprocessed the 5' RACE reads with MiXCR, giving one entry per CDR3 protein. The sample gives around 150,000 distinct CDR3 sequences, about 14% of which show up once; 13% to 15% is in the top ten. What was sequenced was PBMCs or a T cell subset sorted from them (not recorded which). These receptors were obtained from an adult woman who had mild COVID-19 (a few samples of this study predate the infection). Cell type and time point are not known. CDR3s leave out the opening cysteine and the closing phenylalanine or tryptophan.

J: TRBJ2-3; V: TRBV20-1; CDR3: SARDPATGGQY
J: TRBJ2-1; V: TRBV7-9; CDR3: ASSLEAGGLHEQF
J: TRBJ1-3; V: TRBV27; CDR3: ASSLWGQGDHRSSGNTIY
J: TRBJ1-2; V: TRBV27; CDR3: ASSFNGNYGYT
J: TRBJ2-3; V: TRBV4-3; CDR3: ASSQDTGTGTDTQY
J: TRBJ2-1; V: TRBV29-1; CDR3: SAEEGLGNEQF
J: TRBJ2-6; V: TRBV2; CDR3: ASSEIVTASGANVLT
J: TRBJ2-1; V: TRBV13; CDR3: ARSSRTGSYNEQF
J: TRBJ2-7; V: TRBV2; CDR3: ASRTGQANSYEQY
J: TRBJ2-2; V: TRBV19; CDR3: ASKQREYTGELF
J: TRBJ2-5; V: TRBV7-9; CDR3: ASSGTTSGVETQY
J: TRBJ2-2; V: TRBV15; CDR3: ATSTVNTGELF
J: TRBJ2-3; V: TRBV5-1; CDR3: ASSPTPTSEDTQY
J: TRBJ2-7; V: TRBV6-6; CDR3: ASSYAGPHYEQY
J: TRBJ2-2; V: TRBV24-1; CDR3: ATSDLSGSNTGELF
J: TRBJ2-5; V: TRBV18; CDR3: ASSPPEVKMGTQY
J: TRBJ2-2; V: TRBV7-9; CDR3: ASSLIWSQIANTGELF
J: TRBJ2-3; V: TRBV20-1; CDR3: SARIQRRPSTDTQY
J: TRBJ2-6; V: TRBV7-2; CDR3: ASSLALNYGHSPSGANVLT
J: TRBJ2-5; V: TRBV9; CDR3: ASSVESVAGETQY
J: TRBJ2-7; V: TRBV27; CDR3: ASSLREGGYEQY
J: TRBJ2-2; V: TRBV29-1; CDR3: SVEDLAANTGELF
J: TRBJ2-1; V: TRBV7-3; CDR3: ASSFLGQGGDEQF
J: TRBJ1-1; V: TRBV12-3/TRBV12-4; CDR3: ASNPTGVGTEAF
J: TRBJ2-5; V: TRBV5-5; CDR3: ASSLRGGAYQETQY
J: TRBJ2-1; V: TRBV7-9; CDR3: ASSLPGLEQF
J: TRBJ1-6; V: TRBV10-3; CDR3: AISELQSPLH
J: TRBJ1-2; V: TRBV20-1; CDR3: SARWTAYGYT
J: TRBJ2-5; V: TRBV9; CDR3: ASSLRSASGKETQY
J: TRBJ1-4; V: TRBV4-1; CDR3: ASSQGPGDGGEKLF
J: TRBJ1-2; V: TRBV6-1; CDR3: ASSEVGGSSIANYGYT
J: TRBJ2-1; V: TRBV9; CDR3: ASSFSEDKNEQF
J: TRBJ1-2; V: TRBV3-1; CDR3: ASSQDRGYT
J: TRBJ2-2; V: TRBV25-1; CDR3: ASSILPGLAGSQNTGELF
J: TRBJ2-1; V: TRBV12-3/TRBV12-4; CDR3: ASRPGTSAPNEQF
J: TRBJ1-1; V: TRBV3-1; CDR3: ASSQSNAEAF
J: TRBJ2-5; V: TRBV12-3/TRBV12-4; CDR3: ASSGGRAQGQY
J: TRBJ2-3; V: TRBV12-2; CDR3: ASRSGLAGRTDTQY
J: TRBJ1-1; V: TRBV6-6; CDR3: ATSPGQTTEAF
J: TRBJ2-3; V: TRBV29-1; CDR3: SVEPGTSGFTDTQY
J: TRBJ2-1; V: TRBV5-5; CDR3: ASSLVSSHEQF